The source of this T cell receptor beta chain is a study of blood T cell repertoires in COVID-19. This clone was seen only once. Sequencing was performed with immunoSEQ multiplex PCR; in TCRdb, only in-frame clones are kept and a portion is missing. The table includes some 310,000 clones, approximately 87% detected once. The germline gives CDR1 GTSNPN, CDR2 SVGIG (reference sequence). There are 13 residues in the CDR3. V lost 4 bases to trimming and J lost 2 bases, with 11 bases between them. The chain recombines TRBV30 with TRBJ1-1; no clear D. The clonotype originates from a woman aged 25 to 39 with COVID-19, enrolled during active disease. What was sequenced was peripheral blood. The CDR3 DNA reads as TGTGCCTGGACGACTGGAGGAAACACTGAAGCTTTCTTT. It codes for CAWTTGGNTEAFF.